What follows is one TCR beta chain and its context. The source of the sample is a study of shared clonotypes between healthy human individuals. Terminally differentiated effector memory CD45RA+ cells were left out of the naive CD8 fraction, which was CD45RO-negative and positively selected for CCR7. The CDR3 runs 14 residues. Germline V gene sequence: CDR1 GTSNPN, CDR2 SVGIG (reference sequence). Trimming left V 4 bases short and J 4 bases short, with 14 bases between. Libraries were prepared by immunoSEQ multiplex PCR; TCRdb keeps only in-frame clonotypes and omits some of them. Among roughly 2,000,000 clones listed, about 95% were seen once.

The rearrangement uses TRBV30 and TRBJ1-3; a weak D match, TRBD1 (5 bases). This clonotype was obtained from a man between 18 and 29 years old in good health. The sample was naive CD8+ T cells sorted from blood. CDR3 loop: CAWTDTGGGNTIYF. In nucleotides, the CDR3 is TGTGCCTGGACTGATACAGGCGGAGGAAACACCATATATTTT.